The 22 T cell receptor beta chains presented below share a single source sample, sequenced in a study of T cell responses to AZD1222 COVID-19 vaccine. Generated by immunoSEQ multiplex PCR, the TCRdb table keeps only in-frame clones and is missing some. Of about 130,000 clones in the sample, over 75% are singletons; the top ten hold about 17%. Sequenced here: peripheral blood, sampled on day 0 of MenACWY control vaccination. These receptors originate from an adult in good health.

The rearrangement joins TRBV30 to TRBJ1-5; D gene ambiguous. Germline V gene sequence: CDR1 GTSNPN, CDR2 SVGIG (reference sequence). V lost 2 bases to trimming and J lost 1 base, with 9 bases between them. The CDR3 is made up of 14 amino acids. The CDR3, as DNA: TGTGCCTGGAGTAGGGAGTGGAGCAATCAGCCCCAGCATTTT. Translating gives CAWSREWSNQPQHF.

The chain couples TRBV28 to TRBJ2-3, with 8 bases identical to TRBD2. Trimming removed 7 bases from V and 2 bases from J; junction bases left unmatched: 5. The CDR3 has 14 residues. Germline V gene lookup returns CDR1 MDHEN and CDR2 SYDVKM. The CDR3 reads CASKASGFTDTQYF. CDR3 nucleotide sequence: TGTGCCAGCAAGGCTAGCGGGTTCACAGATACGCAGTATTTT.

The chain couples TRBV27 to TRBJ2-7, with 10 bases matching TRBD2. The CDR3 totals 14 residues. V dropped 6 bases and J dropped 2; count of bases not matched to a gene: 4. Germline CDR1 and CDR2: MNHEY and SMNVEV (reference sequence). The CDR3 region is CASSRTSGTYEQYF. The CDR3 DNA sequence: TGTGCCAGCAGCCGGACTAGCGGTACCTACGAGCAGTACTTC.

The genes are TRBV4-2 and TRBJ1-6; D is perhaps TRBD1 (5 bases). The germline V gene has CDR1 LGHNA and CDR2 YNFKEQ. V dropped 1 base and J dropped 6 bases, with 10 bases sitting between them. The CDR3 extends over 15 amino acids. CDR3 nucleotides: TGTGCCAGCAGCCAAGGGACATGGGGTAATTCACCCCTCCACTTT. Protein: CASSQGTWGNSPLHF.

This clone was detected once. This chain connects TRBV18 to TRBJ2-3; no clear D. The CDR3 totals 13 residues. CDR1 and CDR2 from the germline V gene are KGHSH and LQKENI. Between the trimmed V and J ends, which lost 5 bases and 4 bases, there was a span of 10 bases. DNA for the CDR3: TGTGCCAGCTCAAATAGGGCCCCAGATACGCAGTATTTT. Amino acids: CASSNRAPDTQYF.

The chain uses TRBV28 and TRBJ2-7; 15 bases are a match to TRBD2. Germline values: CDR1 MDHEN, CDR2 SYDVKM. The V segment lost 5 bases and the J segment 3 bases; nucleotides outside the gene matches: 11. CDR3 length equals 18 residues. Here the CDR3 reads CASSRTSGRASFNYEQYF. CDR3 DNA: TGTGCCAGCAGTCGGACTAGCGGGAGGGCCTCTTTTAACTACGAGCAGTACTTC.

The count of this clone is one. This chain links TRBV7-9 with TRBJ2-7; the match to TRBD2 covers 11 bases. The CDR3 runs to 15 residues. The germline V gene encodes CDR1 SEHNR and CDR2 FQNEAQ (reference sequence). J gave up 0 bases and V 6 bases, and 4 bases lay outside the gene matches. The CDR3 loop is CASRYLAGGSYEQYF. Written as DNA, the CDR3 is TGTGCCAGCAGATACCTAGCGGGAGGCTCCTACGAGCAGTACTTC.

The chain links TRBV5-1 to TRBJ2-5; 7 positions agree with TRBD2. V gave up 4 bases and J gave up 2 bases; unmatched junction bases: 8. The CDR3 totals 15 residues. Germline V CDR1 and CDR2: SGHRS, YFSETQ. The CDR3 DNA is TGCGCCAGCAGCCCGGCGCCTAGCGGACAAGAGACCCAGTACTTC. This translates into CASSPAPSGQETQYF.

The chain couples TRBV24-1 to TRBJ1-1, with 7 bases fitting TRBD1. Germline-derived CDR1 and CDR2 are KGHDR and SFDVKD. The J segment lost 1 base and the V segment lost 4 bases, leaving 5 bases of the junction unmatched. CDR3 size: 15 residues. CDR3 DNA: TGTGCCACCAGTGACGACAGGGCTGCGAACACTGAAGCTTTCTTT. The encoded protein is CATSDDRAANTEAFF.

This chain uses TRBV21-1 with TRBJ2-7; the table's D call TRBD1 went unverified against the DNA. TRBV21-1 has pseudogene status. This CDR3 has 14 residues. The CDR3 DNA sequence: TGTGCCAGCAGCAAAGTAAGCAGGGTCTACGAGCAGTACTTC. Protein product: CASSKVSRVYEQYF.

The rearrangement joins TRBV27 to TRBJ2-1; tentative D call: TRBD2 (5 bases). With 7 bases removed from V and 12 bases from J, the gap between germline ends came to 22 bases. Germline values: CDR1 MNHEY, CDR2 SMNVEV (reference sequence). This CDR3 is built from 14 residues. The CDR3 DNA follows: TGTGCCAGCACTTTGGACTCATTTGGCGACGGGCAGTTCTTC. Residues: CASTLDSFGDGQFF.

The CDR3 DNA sequence: TGTGCCAGCAGCCACCGGGGAATAGGTGGCACCGGGGAGCTGTTTTTT. It is translated as CASSHRGIGGTGELFF. The chain has TRBV11-2 and TRBJ2-2; TRBD2 is a possible D gene (5 bases). Between the trimmed V and J ends, which lost 5 bases and 4 bases, there was a span of 17 bases. The CDR3 covers 16 residues. Germline V gene data show CDR1 as SGHAT and CDR2 as FQNNGV.

The chain uses TRBV24-1 and TRBJ2-2, with 8 bases fitting TRBD1. V lost 4 bases and J lost 6; bases outside the gene matches: 12. The germline V gene has CDR1 KGHDR and CDR2 SFDVKD. The CDR3 contains 17 residues. CDR3 DNA sequence: TGTGCCACCAGTGAACCCGGACAGGGCCGAGGGGCCGGGGAGCTGTTTTTT. Amino acid sequence: CATSEPGQGRGAGELFF.

The chain is built from TRBV27 and TRBJ2-2; 7 nucleotides align to TRBD2. The length of the CDR3 is 17 residues. Losses at the gene ends were 4 bases for V and 7 bases for J; bases not matched to a gene: 15. Germline assignment: CDR1 MNHEY and CDR2 SMNVEV (reference sequence). The CDR3 sequence is CASSSLSLAEVSGELFF. The CDR3, as DNA: TGTGCCAGCAGTTCCCTGAGTCTAGCGGAGGTGAGCGGGGAGCTGTTTTTT.

The V gene is TRBV2, the J gene TRBJ2-7; D is undetermined. Trimming shortened V by 1 base and J by 2 bases, and 12 bases separated the two germline ends. Germline V gene lookup returns CDR1 SNHLY and CDR2 FYNNEI. This CDR3 comprises 15 residues. The CDR3 DNA reads TGTGCCAGCAGTGAAGGGCAGACGATGACCTACGAGCAGTACTTC. Protein: CASSEGQTMTYEQYF.

This clone was seen a single time. This rearrangement joins TRBV6-4 to TRBJ2-7, with a weak D call TRBD1 (6 bases). Trimming pared 4 bases from V and 1 base from J, leaving 23 bases between. The length of the CDR3 is 18 residues. Per germline, CDR1 MRHNA and CDR2 SNTAGT. CDR3 bases: TGTGCCAGCAGTGCCCAAAGGACAGACCACCTTCTTTCCTACGAGCAGTACTTC. It encodes CASSAQRTDHLLSYEQYF.

This chain connects TRBV20-1 to TRBJ2-5; D gene unclear. The V end was cut by 6 bases, the J end by 3 bases, with 8 bases between. The germline V gene has CDR1 DFQATT and CDR2 SNEGSKA (reference sequence). This CDR3 has 11 amino acids. The CDR3: CSATKKETQYF. DNA of the CDR3: TGCAGTGCCACGAAGAAAGAGACCCAGTACTTC.

The chain is built from TRBV3-1 (or the pseudogene TRBV3-2) and TRBJ2-1; 8 bases agree with TRBD2. The CDR3 extends over 14 amino acids. CDR1 and CDR2 (germline): LGHDT, YNNKEL (reference sequence). V shed 2 bases, J shed 6 bases, and the junction held 3 bases outside the gene matches. DNA of the CDR3: TGTGCCAGCAGCCAACTAGCGGGTGGCAATGAGCAGTTCTTC. Translating gives CASSQLAGGNEQFF.

This chain links TRBV20-1 with TRBJ2-3; D not resolved. Trimming took 6 bases from V and 5 from J, leaving 9 bases between them. The germline V gene has CDR1 DFQATT and CDR2 SNEGSKA (reference sequence). CDR3 length: 11 amino acids. The CDR3 DNA follows: TGCAGTGCGTGGAAGGAAGATACGCAGTATTTT. It specifies CSAWKEDTQYF.

The chain employs TRBV6-5 and TRBJ1-4; D is possibly TRBD1 (6 bases). V lost 6 bases and J lost 5, with 16 bases in between. The germline gives CDR1 MNHEY, CDR2 SVGAGI. The CDR3 is 15 amino acids. The CDR3 is CASSSLGGINEKLFF. The CDR3, as DNA: TGTGCCAGCAGCTCACTAGGGGGAATAAATGAAAAACTGTTTTTT.

This chain connects TRBV5-1 to TRBJ2-1, with 9 bases fitting TRBD2. CDR1 and CDR2 (germline): SGHRS, YFSETQ. The V segment lost 0 bases and the J segment 1 base; nucleotides outside the gene matches: 2. The CDR3 sequence is 16 residues long. CDR3 in amino acids: CASSLGLAGSYNEQFF. The CDR3 nucleotides are TGCGCCAGCAGCTTGGGGCTAGCGGGGTCCTACAATGAGCAGTTCTTC.

V usage is TRBV21-1 and J usage is TRBJ1-5; TRBD1, the D gene given by the table, was not confirmed from the DNA. TRBV21-1 is termed a pseudogene. The CDR3 extends over 15 amino acids. The CDR3 region is CASSKVNRDNQPQHF. DNA for the CDR3: TGTGCCAGCAGCAAAGTGAACAGGGACAATCAGCCCCAGCATTTT.